This paragraph reports one T cell receptor beta chain. The data are from a study of blood T cell repertoires in COVID-19. On the study more broadly: In each case, the material was cDNA or gDNA derived from T cells, B-cell-depleted T cells, or PBMCs.

This table comes from immunoSEQ multiplex PCR, and its TCRdb copy is limited to in-frame clones, with some not included. The repertoire consists of about 80,000 clones, with about four fifths occurring once and the leading ten covering about a fifth. CDR3 length equals 15 residues. CDR1 and CDR2 from the germline V gene are PRHDT and FYEKMQ (reference sequence). Trimming took 6 bases from V and 0 from J, leaving 14 bases between them. Sequencing was carried out using peripheral blood. This chain links TRBV13 with TRBJ1-1; a possible D gene is TRBD1 (5 bases). This TCR was sampled from a human donor in a cohort sampled during active COVID-19. CDR3 amino acids: CASRGAALMNTEAFF. The CDR3 nucleotides read TGTGCCAGCAGAGGGGCGGCCCTCATGAACACTGAAGCTTTCTTT.